This T cell receptor beta chain was identified in a study of breast tumors, draining lymph nodes, adjacent tissues. Study-wide findings and caveats: Tumors had less TCR diversity than lymph nodes, more than nontumor tissue. Luminal-like breast cancer showed significantly greater tumor-nontumor repertoire similarity than basal-like breast cancer did. Tumor T cell lymph node origin was a supported hypothesis, not proven. Data fit most tumor T cells coming from lymph node, expanding in tumor.

This clonotype was counted only a few times. Antigen specificity is unknown. This CDR3 has 15 amino acids. The V and J ends lost 4 bases and 7 bases respectively, with 17 bases between them. Per germline, CDR1 KGHSH and CDR2 LQKENI. Samples came from axillary lymph nodes draining the breast cancer. Each CDR3 protein gets one entry after TCRdb re-called the multiplex PCR reads with MiXCR. The sample has 200,000 to 250,000 distinct CDR3 sequences; 32% are singletons. Sequenced input: axillary lymph node tissue. The rearrangement uses TRBV18 and TRBJ2-1; tentatively, D is TRBD1 (5 bases). The TCR originated in a female donor with breast cancer. Some clones in this sample may be carry-over from other donors' samples. CDR3 DNA: TGTGCCAGCTCACTTTCCCGTAGGGGCGAGAATGAGCAGTTCTTC. It yields the protein CASSLSRRGENEQFF.